Following are 9 T cell receptor beta chains from one sample sequenced in a study of T cell changes during pregnancy in multiple sclerosis. Clones were read by immunoSEQ multiplex PCR, and TCRdb kept only the in-frame ones, dropping some. The data contain around 78,000 clones, roughly 93% of them seen just once; the ten biggest clones take up approximately 2.5%. The sequenced sample was peripheral blood, obtained in the second trimester of pregnancy. Receptors were obtained from a female donor with multiple sclerosis, enrolled in a pregnancy study.

This clone was recorded a few times. The rearrangement links TRBV6-5 to TRBJ1-2, with TRBD1 as a possible D gene (5 bases). The germline V and J ends were trimmed by 7 bases and 9 bases, with 12 bases remaining between them. Germline lookup yields CDR1 MNHEY and CDR2 SVGAGI. The CDR3 spans 11 residues. DNA of the CDR3: TGTGCCAGCACCCCAGGGACTAGCTACACCTTC. It translates to CASTPGTSYTF.

The V and J genes are TRBV5-6 and TRBJ1-2; D call uncertain. The V and J ends lost 2 bases and 1 base respectively, with 12 bases between them. Germline-derived CDR1 and CDR2 are SGHDT and YYEEEE. The CDR3 is made up of 15 amino acids. CDR3 sequence: CASSFPVDINYGYTF. CDR3 nucleotide sequence: TGTGCCAGCAGCTTCCCGGTAGACATTAACTATGGCTACACCTTC. Supplemented by reference TRBV5-6 and TRBJ1-2, the full variable domain reads DAGVTQSPTHLIKTRGQQVTLRCSPKSGHDTVSWYQQALGQGPQFIFQYYEEEERQRGNFPDRFSGHQFPNYSSELNVNALLLGDSALYLCASSFPVDINYGYTFGSGTRLTVV.

The rearrangement joins TRBV11-2 to TRBJ2-1; tentatively, D is TRBD2 (6 bases). Germline V CDR1 and CDR2: SGHAT, FQNNGV. V was trimmed by 5 bases and J by 4 bases, leaving 12 bases between them. The CDR3 sequence is 14 residues long. CDR3: CASSTTRTYNEQFF. Written as DNA, the CDR3 is TGTGCCAGCAGCACGACTAGGACATACAATGAGCAGTTCTTC.

In this sample, this clone turned up once. CDR3 bases: TGCAGCGTTGAATCACAGGGCTATGGCTACACCTTC. As protein: CSVESQGYGYTF. This chain joins TRBV29-1 and TRBJ1-2; the D gene is possibly TRBD1 (6 bases). V lost 2 bases and J lost 4, with 8 bases in between. Germline V lookup: CDR1 SQVTM, CDR2 ANQGSEA. The CDR3 contains 12 residues.

The chain couples TRBV25-1 to TRBJ1-1; D gene uncertain. CDR3 size: 14 residues. Germline values: CDR1 MGHDK, CDR2 SYGVNS. V lost 3 bases, J lost 0 bases, and 8 bases lay in between. CDR3 nucleotides: TGTGCCAGCAGTGACTCACACCTGAACACTGAAGCTTTCTTT. This encodes CASSDSHLNTEAFF.

This clone has only one observation. This chain joins TRBV19 and TRBJ2-1; the D is unclear. The CDR3 contains 13 residues. Trimming removed 7 bases at V and 5 bases at J, with 12 bases between. Germline V CDR1 and CDR2: LNHDA, SQIVND (reference sequence). CDR3 protein: CASTENLNNEQFF. Written as DNA, the CDR3 is TGTGCCAGTACGGAGAACCTCAACAATGAGCAGTTCTTC.

This chain links TRBV5-4 with TRBJ2-5; 8 bases match TRBD2. Germline V CDR1 and CDR2: SGHNT, YYREEE (reference sequence). V was clipped by 2 bases and J by 5 bases; unmatched bases: 11. The CDR3 runs to 16 residues. The CDR3 DNA reads TGTGCCAGCAGCTTAATCCAGCGGGGGCCGGGGGAGACCCAGTACTTC. Translation gives CASSLIQRGPGETQYF.

The chain has TRBV5-6 and TRBJ2-2, with 11 bases aligning to TRBD2. CDR1 and CDR2 (germline): SGHDT, YYEEEE. V lost 0 bases and J lost 1; bases outside the gene matches: 2. The CDR3 extends over 17 amino acids. The CDR3 region has the DNA TGTGCCAGCAGCTTGGGACTAGCGGGGATGAACACCGGGGAGCTGTTTTTT. Translating gives CASSLGLAGMNTGELFF.

The genes are TRBV13 and TRBJ2-1, with 7 bases matching TRBD2. The CDR3 runs to 17 residues. The trim removed 0 bases at V and 6 bases at J, leaving 11 bases unmatched. Looked up from germline, CDR1 is PRHDT and CDR2 is FYEKMQ (reference sequence). CDR3 nucleotide sequence: TGTGCCAGCAGCTTAGGCTTGCGGGGGAGTTTGGGCAATGAGCAGTTCTTC. It yields the protein CASSLGLRGSLGNEQFF.